The T cell receptor beta chain under discussion was sequenced for a study of T cell responses to AZD1222 COVID-19 vaccine. Measured with immunoSEQ multiplex PCR; TCRdb has only the in-frame clones, and not every one. The sample has approximately 110,000 clones, roughly 84% seen once. V was clipped by 6 bases and J by 4 bases, with 12 bases between them. The CDR3 totals 13 residues. Germline V CDR1 and CDR2: LGHDT, YNNKEL (reference sequence). The chain links TRBV3-1 (or the pseudogene TRBV3-2) to TRBJ1-1, with a tentative D call TRBD1 (6 bases). This material consisted of peripheral blood, taken on day 0 of AZD1222 vaccination. The clonotype was recovered from an adult in good health. In DNA form, the CDR3 reads TGTGCCAGCAGTCGAGCCAGGGGCACTGAAGCTTTCTTT. Amino acids: CASSRARGTEAFF.